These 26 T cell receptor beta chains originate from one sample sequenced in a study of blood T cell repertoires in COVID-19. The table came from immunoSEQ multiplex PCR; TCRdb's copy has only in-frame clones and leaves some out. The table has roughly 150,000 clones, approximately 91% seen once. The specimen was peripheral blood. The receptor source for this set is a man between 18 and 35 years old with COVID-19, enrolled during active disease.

CDR3 DNA sequence: TGTGCCAGCAGCCCTGGACAGGGGCAATTGAACACCATATATTTT. This codes for CASSPGQGQLNTIYF. This chain connects TRBV7-9 to TRBJ1-3, with 9 bases identical to TRBD1. Trimming cost V 5 bases and J 7 bases; bases outside gene matches: 9. Per germline, CDR1 SEHNR and CDR2 FQNEAQ (reference sequence). The CDR3 totals 15 residues.

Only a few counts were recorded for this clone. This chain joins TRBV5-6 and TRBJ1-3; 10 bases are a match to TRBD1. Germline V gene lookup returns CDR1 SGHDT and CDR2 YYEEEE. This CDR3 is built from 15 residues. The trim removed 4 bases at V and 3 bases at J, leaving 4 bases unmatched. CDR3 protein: CASSRDRGSGNTIYF. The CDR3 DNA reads TGTGCCAGCAGCCGGGACAGGGGCAGTGGAAACACCATATATTTT.

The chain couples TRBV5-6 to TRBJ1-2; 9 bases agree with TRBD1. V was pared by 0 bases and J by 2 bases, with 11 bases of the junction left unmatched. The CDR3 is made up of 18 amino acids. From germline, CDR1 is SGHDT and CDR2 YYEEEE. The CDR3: CASSLVVGPTGGNYGYTF. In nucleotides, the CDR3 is TGTGCCAGCAGCTTGGTAGTAGGACCGACAGGGGGGAACTATGGCTACACCTTC.

The CDR3 nucleotides are TGTGCCAGCAGCTTAGCGAGGAGACTTGGACAGGGGCACGAGCAGTACTTC. This codes for CASSLARRLGQGHEQYF. The chain joins TRBV7-2 to TRBJ2-7; 9 bases match TRBD1. The CDR3 extends over 17 amino acids. The V gene end was trimmed by 0 bases and the J gene end by 5 bases; junction bases not matched to a gene: 11. CDR1 and CDR2 (germline): SGHTA, FQGNSA.

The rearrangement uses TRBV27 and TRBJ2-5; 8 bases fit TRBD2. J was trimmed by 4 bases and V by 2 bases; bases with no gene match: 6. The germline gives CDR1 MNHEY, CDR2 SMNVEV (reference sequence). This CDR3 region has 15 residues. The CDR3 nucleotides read TGTGCCAGCAGTTTAGCGGGAGGCCCCTTAGAGACCCAGTACTTC. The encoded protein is CASSLAGGPLETQYF.

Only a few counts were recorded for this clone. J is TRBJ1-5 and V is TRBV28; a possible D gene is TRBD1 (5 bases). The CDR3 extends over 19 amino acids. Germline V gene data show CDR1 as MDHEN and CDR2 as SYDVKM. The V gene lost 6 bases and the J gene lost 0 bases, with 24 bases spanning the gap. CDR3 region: CASSSLGNGGAHSNQPQHF. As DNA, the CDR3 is TGTGCCAGCAGCTCTTTGGGTAATGGTGGGGCACATAGCAATCAGCCCCAGCATTTT.

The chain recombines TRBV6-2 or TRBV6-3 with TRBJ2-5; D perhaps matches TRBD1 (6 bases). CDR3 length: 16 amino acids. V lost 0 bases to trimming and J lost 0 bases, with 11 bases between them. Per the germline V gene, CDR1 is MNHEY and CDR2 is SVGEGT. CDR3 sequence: CASSYSRDKYQETQYF. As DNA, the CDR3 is TGTGCCAGCAGTTACTCTCGGGACAAATACCAAGAGACCCAGTACTTC.

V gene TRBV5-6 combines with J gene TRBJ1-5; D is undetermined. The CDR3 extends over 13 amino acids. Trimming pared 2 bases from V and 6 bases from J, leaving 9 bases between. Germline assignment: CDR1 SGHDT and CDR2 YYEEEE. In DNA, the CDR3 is TGTGCCAGCAGCTTCCAACAGCTTCAGCCCCAGCATTTT. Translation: CASSFQQLQPQHF.

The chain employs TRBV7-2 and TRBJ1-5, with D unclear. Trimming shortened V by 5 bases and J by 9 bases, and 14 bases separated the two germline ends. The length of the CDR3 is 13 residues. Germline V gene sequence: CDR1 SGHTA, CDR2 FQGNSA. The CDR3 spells CASSARPPLPQHF. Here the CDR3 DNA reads TGTGCCAGCAGCGCTAGACCGCCATTGCCCCAGCATTTT. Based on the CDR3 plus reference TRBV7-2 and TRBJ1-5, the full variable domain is GAGVSQSPSNKVTEKGKDVELRCDPISGHTALYWYRQSLGQGLEFLIYFQGNSAPDKSGLPSDRFSAERTGGSVSTLTIQRTQQEDSAVYLCASSARPPLPQHFGDGTRLSIL.

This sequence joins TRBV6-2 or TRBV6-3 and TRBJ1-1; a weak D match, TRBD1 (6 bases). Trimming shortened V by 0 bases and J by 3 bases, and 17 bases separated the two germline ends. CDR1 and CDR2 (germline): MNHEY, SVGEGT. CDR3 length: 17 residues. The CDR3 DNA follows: TGTGCCAGCAGTTACTCCCCCACAGGGAGAAGGGACACTGAAGCTTTCTTT. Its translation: CASSYSPTGRRDTEAFF.

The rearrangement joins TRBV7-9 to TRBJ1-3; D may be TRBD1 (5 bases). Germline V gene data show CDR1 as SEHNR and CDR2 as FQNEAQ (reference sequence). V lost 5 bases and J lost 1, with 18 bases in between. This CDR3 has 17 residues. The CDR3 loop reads CASSPRGWAISGNTIYF. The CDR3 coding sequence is TGTGCCAGCAGCCCGCGGGGCTGGGCCATATCTGGAAACACCATATATTTT.

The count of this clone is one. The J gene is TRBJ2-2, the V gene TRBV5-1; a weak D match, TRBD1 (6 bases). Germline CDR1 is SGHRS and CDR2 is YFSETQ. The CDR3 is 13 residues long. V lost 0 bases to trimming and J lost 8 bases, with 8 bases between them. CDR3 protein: CASSLVTGGELFF. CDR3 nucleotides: TGCGCCAGCAGCTTGGTCACAGGGGGGGAGCTGTTTTTT.

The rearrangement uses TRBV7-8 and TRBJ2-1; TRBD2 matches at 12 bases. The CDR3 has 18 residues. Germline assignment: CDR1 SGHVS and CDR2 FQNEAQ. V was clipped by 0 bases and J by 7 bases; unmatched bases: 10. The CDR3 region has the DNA TGTGCCAGCAGCTTAGCGTATGTTGGGCTAGCGGGAGGGAATGAGCAGTTCTTC. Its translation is CASSLAYVGLAGGNEQFF.

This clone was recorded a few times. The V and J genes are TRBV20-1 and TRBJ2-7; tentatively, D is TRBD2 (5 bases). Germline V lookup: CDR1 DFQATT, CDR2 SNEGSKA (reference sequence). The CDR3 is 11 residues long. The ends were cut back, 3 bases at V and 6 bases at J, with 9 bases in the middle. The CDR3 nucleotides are TGCAGTGCTAGTAAGGGAGCCGAGCAGTACTTC. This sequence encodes CSASKGAEQYF.

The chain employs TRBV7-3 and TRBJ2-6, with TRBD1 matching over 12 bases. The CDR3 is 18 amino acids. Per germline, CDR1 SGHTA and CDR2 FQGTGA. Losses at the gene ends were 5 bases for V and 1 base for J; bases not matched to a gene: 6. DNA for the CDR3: TGTGCCAGCAGCGTCCGGGACAGGGGGCTATCTGGGGCCAACGTCCTGACTTTC. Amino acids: CASSVRDRGLSGANVLTF. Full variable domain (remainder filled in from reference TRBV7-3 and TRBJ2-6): GAGVSQTPSNKVTEKGKYVELRCDPISGHTALYWYRQSLGQGPEFLIYFQGTGAADDSGLPNDRFFAVRPEGSVSTLKIQRTERGDSAVYLCASSVRDRGLSGANVLTFGAGSRLTVL.

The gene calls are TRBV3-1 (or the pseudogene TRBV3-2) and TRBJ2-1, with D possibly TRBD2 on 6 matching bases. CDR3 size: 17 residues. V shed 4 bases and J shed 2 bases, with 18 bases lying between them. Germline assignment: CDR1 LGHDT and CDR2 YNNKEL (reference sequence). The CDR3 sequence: CASSPSRFGSPYNEQFF. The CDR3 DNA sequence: TGTGCCAGCAGCCCTAGTCGCTTCGGGAGCCCCTACAATGAGCAGTTCTTC.

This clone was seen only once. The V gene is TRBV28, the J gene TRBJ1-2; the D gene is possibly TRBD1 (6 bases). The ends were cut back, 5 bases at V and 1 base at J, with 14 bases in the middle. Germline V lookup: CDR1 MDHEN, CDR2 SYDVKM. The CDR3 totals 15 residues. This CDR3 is CASSPGGGGNYGYTF. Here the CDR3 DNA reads TGTGCCAGCAGTCCCGGGGGGGGCGGTAACTATGGCTACACCTTC.

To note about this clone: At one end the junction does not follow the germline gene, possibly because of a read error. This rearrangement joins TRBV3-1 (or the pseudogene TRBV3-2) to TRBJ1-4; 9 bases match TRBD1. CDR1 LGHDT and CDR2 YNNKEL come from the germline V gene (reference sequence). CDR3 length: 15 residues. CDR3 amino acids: CASSLTGGAGEKLLF. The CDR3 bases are TGTGCCAGCAGCCTTACAGGGGGCGCCGGGGAAAAACTGCTTTTT.

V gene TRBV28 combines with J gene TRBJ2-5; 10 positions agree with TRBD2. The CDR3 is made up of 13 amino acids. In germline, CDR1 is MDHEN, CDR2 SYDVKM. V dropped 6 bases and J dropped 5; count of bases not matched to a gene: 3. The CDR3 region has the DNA TGTGCCAGCAGGACGGGACTAGCGGAGACCCAGTACTTC. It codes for CASRTGLAETQYF.

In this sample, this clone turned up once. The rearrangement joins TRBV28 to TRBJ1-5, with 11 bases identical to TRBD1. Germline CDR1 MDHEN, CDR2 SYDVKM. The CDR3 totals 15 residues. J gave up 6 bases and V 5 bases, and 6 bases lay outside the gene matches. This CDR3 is CASSLRGQGVQPQHF. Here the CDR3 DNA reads TGTGCCAGCAGTCTGCGGGGACAGGGGGTTCAGCCCCAGCATTTT.

The CDR3 nucleotides read TGTGCCAGCAGCTTAGGGAGGGGCCCTGGTCGTGGCTACACCTTC. It specifies CASSLGRGPGRGYTF. J is TRBJ1-2 and V is TRBV5-6, with D possibly TRBD1 on 5 matching bases. Trimming removed 2 bases from V and 7 bases from J, with 18 bases in between. In germline, CDR1 is SGHDT, CDR2 YYEEEE. The CDR3 runs 15 residues.

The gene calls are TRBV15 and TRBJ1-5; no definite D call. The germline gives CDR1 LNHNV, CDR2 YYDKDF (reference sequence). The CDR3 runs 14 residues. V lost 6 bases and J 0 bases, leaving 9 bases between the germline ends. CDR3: CATSQAYSNQPQHF. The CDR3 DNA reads TGTGCCACCAGTCAGGCTTATAGCAATCAGCCCCAGCATTTT.

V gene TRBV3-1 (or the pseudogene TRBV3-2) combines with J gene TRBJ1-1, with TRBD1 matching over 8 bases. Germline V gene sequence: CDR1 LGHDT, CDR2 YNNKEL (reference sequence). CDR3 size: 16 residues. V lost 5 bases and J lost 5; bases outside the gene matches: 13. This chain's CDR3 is CASSYQPGQGRTEAFF. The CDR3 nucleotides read TGTGCCAGCAGCTACCAACCCGGACAGGGACGGACTGAAGCTTTCTTT.

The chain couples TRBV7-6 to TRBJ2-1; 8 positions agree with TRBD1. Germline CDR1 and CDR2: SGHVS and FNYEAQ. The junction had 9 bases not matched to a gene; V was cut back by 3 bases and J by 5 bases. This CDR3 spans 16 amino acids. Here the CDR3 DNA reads TGTGCCAGCAGCTTTGAGGTGACAGGGGTCAACAATGAGCAGTTCTTC. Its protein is CASSFEVTGVNNEQFF.

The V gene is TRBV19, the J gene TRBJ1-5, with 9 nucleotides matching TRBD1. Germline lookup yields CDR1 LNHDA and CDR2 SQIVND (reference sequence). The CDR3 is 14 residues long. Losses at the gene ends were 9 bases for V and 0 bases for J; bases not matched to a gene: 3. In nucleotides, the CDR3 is TGTGCCAGCGGACAGGGGATTAGCAATCAGCCCCAGCATTTT. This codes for CASGQGISNQPQHF.

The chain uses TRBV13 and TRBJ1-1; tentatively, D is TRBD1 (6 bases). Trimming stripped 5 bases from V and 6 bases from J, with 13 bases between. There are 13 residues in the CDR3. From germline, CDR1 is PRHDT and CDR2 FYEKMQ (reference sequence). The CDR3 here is CASSLGQHPEAFF. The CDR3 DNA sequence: TGTGCCAGCAGCCTCGGACAGCACCCTGAAGCTTTCTTT.